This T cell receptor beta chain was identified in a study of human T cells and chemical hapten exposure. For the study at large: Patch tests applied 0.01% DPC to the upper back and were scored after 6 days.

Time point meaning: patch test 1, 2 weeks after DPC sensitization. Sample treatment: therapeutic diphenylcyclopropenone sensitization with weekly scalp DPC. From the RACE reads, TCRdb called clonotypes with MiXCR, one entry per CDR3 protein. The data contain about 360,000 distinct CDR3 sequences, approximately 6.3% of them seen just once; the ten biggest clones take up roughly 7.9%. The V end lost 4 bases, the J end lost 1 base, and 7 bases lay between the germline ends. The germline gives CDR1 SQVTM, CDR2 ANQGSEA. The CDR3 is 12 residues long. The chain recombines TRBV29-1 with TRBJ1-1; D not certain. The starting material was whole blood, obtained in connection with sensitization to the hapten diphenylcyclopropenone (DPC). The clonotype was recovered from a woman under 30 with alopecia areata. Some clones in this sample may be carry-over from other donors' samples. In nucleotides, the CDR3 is TGCAGCGTTGTACAGCCGAACACTGAAGCTTTCTTT. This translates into CSVVQPNTEAFF. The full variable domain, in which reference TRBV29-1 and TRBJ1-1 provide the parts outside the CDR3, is SAVISQKPSRDICQRGTSLTIQCQVDSQVTMMFWYRQQPGQSLTLIATANQGSEATYESGFVIDKFPISRPNLTFSTLTVSNMSPEDSSIYLCSVVQPNTEAFFGQGTRLTVV.